This TCR beta chain was identified during a study of T cell responses to AZD1222 COVID-19 vaccine. Assay: immunoSEQ multiplex PCR; the TCRdb copy retains only in-frame clones and omits some. The profile shows under 110,000 clones, 80% to 90% of them singletons. The CDR3 contains 15 residues. Trimming removed 0 bases at V and 4 bases at J, with 14 bases between. Germline CDR1 and CDR2: SGDLS and YYNGEE. This sequence originates from an adult who received the AZD1222 COVID-19 vaccine. Material: peripheral blood, obtained 28 days after the second AZD1222 dose. The chain couples TRBV9 to TRBJ2-7; D is perhaps TRBD2 (6 bases). DNA of the CDR3: TGTGCCAGCAGCGTAGGGACGGGAGCCGAGTACGAGCAGTACTTC. Protein sequence: CASSVGTGAEYEQYF.